These T cell receptor beta chains were read from a single sample in a study of blood T cell repertoires in COVID-19. The table came from immunoSEQ multiplex PCR; TCRdb's copy has only in-frame clones and leaves some out. Of some 250,000 clones in the sample, around nine tenths were seen once. Input material: PBMCs or T cells enriched from blood (not recorded which). The origin of the receptors is a woman in her twenties or thirties with acute COVID-19. CDR3s include the opening cysteine and the closing phenylalanine or tryptophan. A D gene is named only where the DNA matches it firmly. Size is stated for part of the rows, as once, few or many counts, or as a class when the clone is expanded.

d_gene,v_gene,abundance,len,j_gene,CDR3aa,CDR3nt
.,TRBV7-2,few,12,TRBJ1-1,CASSLPYTEAFF,TGTGCCAGCAGCCTCCCCTACACTGAAGCTTTCTTT
.,TRBV6-1,.,16,TRBJ1-5,CASSEWAWGQDQPQHF,TGTGCCAGCAGTGAATGGGCTTGGGGGCAGGATCAGCCCCAGCATTTT
.,TRBV12-3/TRBV12-4,.,13,TRBJ2-1,CASRRDSYNEQFF,TGTGCCAGCAGACGAGACAGCTACAATGAGCAGTTCTTC
TRBD1,TRBV15,.,14,TRBJ2-2,CATSRATGVGELFF,TGTGCCACCAGCAGAGCAACAGGGGTCGGGGAGCTGTTTTTT
TRBD1,TRBV4-1,once,14,TRBJ2-7,CASSQGTGVYEQYF,TGCGCCAGCAGCCAAGGGACAGGGGTGTACGAGCAGTACTTC
.,TRBV7-9,.,18,TRBJ2-6,CASTEGVNFNSGANVLTF,TGTGCCAGCACCGAGGGGGTGAATTTCAACTCTGGGGCCAACGTCCTGACTTTC
TRBD1,TRBV3-1/TRBV3-2,.,15,TRBJ1-6,CASSPAGTGNSPLHF,TGTGCCAGCAGCCCCGCCGGGACAGGGAATTCACCCCTCCACTTT
.,TRBV28,.,14,TRBJ1-4,CASTIGGVGEKLFF,TGTGCCAGCACCATCGGAGGGGTGGGTGAAAAACTGTTTTTT
.,TRBV4-3,.,17,TRBJ2-1,CASSPDSILTFYNEQFF,TGCGCCAGCAGCCCCGACAGTATACTCACTTTCTACAATGAGCAGTTCTTC
.,TRBV14,once,14,TRBJ1-1,CASSPELKLTEAFF,TGTGCCAGCAGCCCAGAGTTGAAGCTTACTGAAGCTTTCTTT
TRBD1,TRBV19,.,14,TRBJ2-2,CASSPGQGVGELFF,TGTGCCAGTAGCCCGGGACAGGGGGTCGGGGAGCTGTTTTTT
.,TRBV9,.,16,TRBJ2-3,CASSVATPPPTDTQYF,TGTGCCAGCAGCGTAGCTACTCCCCCGCCCACAGATACGCAGTATTTT
.,TRBV6-5,.,15,TRBJ2-2,CASRSATTNTGELFF,TGTGCCAGCAGGTCGGCGACAACGAACACCGGGGAGCTGTTTTTT
TRBD1,TRBV7-9,.,15,TRBJ2-2,CASSPDRATTGELFF,TGTGCCAGCAGTCCCGACAGGGCCACCACCGGGGAGCTGTTTTTT
.,TRBV5-8,.,15,TRBJ1-3,CASSDDSVSGNTIYF,TGTGCCAGCAGCGATGACAGCGTCTCTGGAAACACCATATATTTT
.,TRBV5-1,.,15,TRBJ1-4,CASSKPAPGDEKLFF,TGCGCCAGCAGTAAGCCCGCTCCCGGGGATGAAAAACTGTTTTTT
.,TRBV21-1,.,16,TRBJ1-5,CASSKGGGLSNQPQHF,TGTGCCAGCAGCAAAGGAGGAGGCCTTAGCAATCAGCCCCAGCATTTT
.,TRBV5-4,.,14,TRBJ1-2,CASSPVDSNYGYTF,TGTGCCAGCAGCCCGGTAGACAGTAACTATGGCTACACCTTC
TRBD2,TRBV7-2,.,15,TRBJ2-7,CASSFTSGGLYEQYF,TGTGCCAGCAGCTTCACTAGCGGGGGGCTCTACGAGCAGTACTTC
TRBD1,TRBV2,.,15,TRBJ1-5,CASSAQGQGLQPQHF,TGTGCCAGCAGTGCTCAGGGACAGGGTTTGCAGCCCCAGCATTTT
.,TRBV19,.,13,TRBJ1-5,CASTTGWNQPQHF,TGTGCCAGTACAACAGGGTGGAATCAGCCCCAGCATTTT
TRBD1,TRBV7-9,.,17,TRBJ1-5,CASSLALSRGLNQPQHF,TGTGCCAGCAGCTTAGCGCTAAGCAGGGGGCTCAATCAGCCCCAGCATTTT
.,TRBV5-1,.,14,TRBJ1-4,CASSLGQSNEKLFF,TGCGCCAGCAGCTTGGGACAAAGTAACGAAAAACTGTTTTTT
.,TRBV18,.,14,TRBJ1-1,CASSPPFGITEAFF,TGTGCCAGCTCACCACCGTTCGGGATTACTGAAGCTTTCTTT
TRBD1,TRBV19,.,15,TRBJ1-1,CATSGTGRVHTEAFF,TGTGCCACCAGTGGGACAGGGAGGGTGCACACTGAAGCTTTCTTT
.,TRBV5-4,.,11,TRBJ1-2,CASPVGTGYTF,TGTGCCAGCCCCGTGGGGACAGGCTACACCTTC
.,TRBV7-9,few,15,TRBJ1-6,CASSFGQNVGSPLHF,TGTGCCAGCAGCTTTGGACAGAATGTAGGTTCACCCCTCCACTTT
.,TRBV27,.,14,TRBJ1-1,CASAAGRVGPEAFF,TGTGCCAGCGCCGCGGGTCGTGTGGGCCCTGAAGCTTTCTTT
TRBD1,TRBV28,.,14,TRBJ1-2,CASSSGQGDYGYTF,TGTGCCAGCAGTTCGGGACAGGGAGACTATGGCTACACCTTC
TRBD1,TRBV29-1,.,13,TRBJ2-7,CSVRGQLTYEQYF,TGCAGCGTTCGGGGACAGCTCACCTACGAGCAGTACTTC
.,TRBV2,.,11,TRBJ2-5,CASNLQETQYF,TGTGCCAGCAATCTCCAAGAGACCCAGTACTTC
.,TRBV3-1/TRBV3-2,.,18,TRBJ1-1,CASSQDGRYREGGTEAFF,TGTGCCAGCAGCCAAGATGGGCGTTACAGGGAAGGGGGTACTGAAGCTTTCTTT
.,TRBV7-2,.,15,TRBJ1-5,CASSLSSRGDQPQHF,TGTGCCAGCAGCTTAAGCAGCAGGGGTGATCAGCCCCAGCATTTT
.,TRBV18,.,16,TRBJ2-1,CASSPEIEGLWGEQFF,TGTGCCAGCTCACCAGAGATTGAGGGACTTTGGGGCGAGCAGTTCTTC
.,TRBV10-1,.,13,TRBJ2-3,CASSVGVGDTQYF,TGCGCCAGCAGTGTCGGGGTTGGAGATACGCAGTATTTT
.,TRBV5-6,once,14,TRBJ1-1,CASSLAQADTEAFF,TGTGCCAGCAGCTTGGCACAGGCCGACACTGAAGCTTTCTTT
TRBD1,TRBV6-2/TRBV6-3,.,17,TRBJ2-5,CASSYELRQGAMETQYF,TGTGCCAGCAGTTACGAGCTAAGACAGGGGGCGATGGAGACCCAGTACTTC
TRBD1,TRBV5-1,many,13,TRBJ2-5,CASSPQGSETQYF,TGCGCCAGCAGCCCACAGGGGAGCGAGACCCAGTACTTC
.,TRBV6-2/TRBV6-3,.,14,TRBJ1-2,CASSYASPAGGYTF,TGTGCCAGCAGTTACGCCTCTCCTGCCGGTGGCTACACCTTC
TRBD1,TRBV28,.,14,TRBJ1-6,CASIRRGPNSPLHF,TGTGCCAGCATCCGCAGGGGGCCTAATTCACCCCTCCACTTT
.,TRBV5-3,.,16,TRBJ1-2,CARSKTGSLLDYGYTF,TGTGCCAGAAGCAAAACAGGGTCGCTCCTGGACTATGGCTACACCTTC
TRBD1,TRBV19,.,13,TRBJ1-1,CARGQGMNTEAFF,TGTGCCAGGGGACAGGGGATGAACACTGAAGCTTTCTTT
.,TRBV20-1,.,11,TRBJ1-2,CSAYSGQGYTF,TGCAGTGCCTATTCTGGACAGGGCTACACCTTC
.,TRBV6-5,.,15,TRBJ1-1,CASSFRIRMNTEAFF,TGTGCCAGCAGTTTCAGGATCAGGATGAACACTGAAGCTTTCTTT
.,TRBV5-6,.,16,TRBJ1-6,CASSWASGVSNSPLHF,TGTGCCAGCAGCTGGGCCAGCGGGGTTTCTAATTCACCCCTCCACTTT
.,TRBV4-2,.,14,TRBJ2-5,CASSQGRGQETQYF,TGTGCCAGCAGCCAAGGGCGGGGCCAAGAGACCCAGTACTTC